This record concerns one T cell receptor (beta chain) sequence. This entry comes from a study of OX40 agonist ivuxolimab in advanced cancers. Study-wide background: Patients were treated with intravenous ivuxolimab, dosed at 0.01 to 10 mg/kg and infused every 2 weeks. Eligibility admitted prior anti-PD-1, anti-PD-L1 or anti-CTLA-4 therapy; roughly 37% had some.

The germline V gene has CDR1 SGHRS and CDR2 YFSETQ. The length of the CDR3 is 15 residues. Losses at the gene ends were 2 bases for V and 1 base for J; bases not matched to a gene: 4. TCRdb's copy holds only in-frame clones and misses some; the assay was immunoSEQ multiplex PCR. The sample holds approximately 90,000 clones, around 90% seen once. The material sequenced was CD4+ or CD8+ T cells sorted from blood, taken in a trial of the OX40 agonist ivuxolimab. The TCR sequence derives from an adult with an advanced solid tumor such as melanoma, head and neck, liver or kidney cancer. This chain links TRBV5-1 with TRBJ1-2; the match to TRBD1 covers 8 bases. The CDR3, as DNA: TGCGCCAGCAGCTTCCGGACAGGGTTTAACTATGGCTACACCTTC. This sequence encodes CASSFRTGFNYGYTF.